This T cell receptor (beta chain) was documented in a study of early T cells in non-severe SARS-CoV-2 infection. Whole-study context: It was bulk RNA from unsorted whole blood that was sequenced, and the chains were unpaired.

CDR1 is KGHSH and CDR2 is LQKENI in the germline V gene. The CDR3 runs to 14 residues. Each cDNA molecule carried a unique molecular identifier. TCRdb fed the 5' RACE reads into MiXCR, producing one record per CDR3 protein. The table has tens of thousands of distinct CDR3 sequences, less than 7.5% seen once. Regarding the study as a whole: Private and CD4 specificities were missed by VDJdb matching, which favored anti-spike CD8 responses.

Concerning this clonotype: No antigen is known for it. The junction and the germline gene differ at one end; a read error may be behind it.

The sample consisted of whole blood, taken at baseline. The clonotype comes from an adult who was a healthcare worker with PCR-confirmed SARS-CoV-2 infection or an uninfected control (not recorded which). This sequence joins TRBV18 and TRBJ2-3; TRBD1 agrees at 8 bases. The CDR3: CASPPRQGTDTQYF. CDR3 DNA sequence: TGTGCCAGCCCACCGCGACAGGGGACAGATACGCAGTATTTT.